This T cell receptor (beta chain) was found in a study of glioma-infiltrating T cells after dendritic cell vaccination. Study in general: Monocyte-derived dendritic cells, cultured about 7 days with IL-4 and GM-CSF, were pulsed with autologous tumor lysate.

Some clones are missing from TCRdb's copy, which holds only in-frame ones; the method was immunoSEQ multiplex PCR. The profile shows tens of thousands of clones, about 85% of them singletons. A note on this clone: Its target is unknown.

Isocitrate dehydrogenase mutation was absent in all glioblastoma patients. The study, taken as a whole, reports: Patients with more pretreatment TILs had longer time to progression and survival.

The sequences come from blood, collected before dendritic cell vaccination. The TCR comes from a human donor with glioblastoma.

CDR3 residues: CASSQPSGRGNEQFF. CDR3 DNA sequence: TGTGCCAGTAGCCAACCTAGCGGACGGGGGAATGAGCAGTTCTTC. V usage is TRBV19 and J usage is TRBJ2-1; TRBD2 matches at 7 bases. V dropped 6 bases and J dropped 7; count of bases not matched to a gene: 12. CDR3 length: 15 amino acids. Germline CDR1 is LNHDA and CDR2 is SQIVND (reference sequence).